The rows below give T cell receptor beta chains drawn from one sample of a study of post-analysis software for immune sequencing data. Each CDR3 protein gets one entry after TCRdb re-called the PCR reads with MiXCR. The table shows about 810,000 distinct CDR3 sequences, with approximately 50% occurring only once. Material for sequencing was blood. Every receptor here comes from a girl between 10 and 17 years old with multiple sclerosis. Both conserved end residues are part of each CDR3. Fields, in order: V gene, CDR3 length, D gene, J gene, clone size, CDR3 DNA, CDR3 protein. A D gene is named only where the DNA matches it firmly. Clone size is shown for a subset of rows, as once, few, many or a class of expanded clone.

V: TRBV12-5
length: 14
D: TRBD1
J: TRBJ2-1
size: -
DNA: TGTGCTAGTGGTACAGGGGGGTCCTACAATGAGCAGTTCTTC
CDR3: CASGTGGSYNEQFF

V: TRBV12-3/TRBV12-4
length: 15
D: TRBD2
J: TRBJ2-1
size: -
DNA: TGTGCCAGCACCCATGGGACTAGCGGGGGAGATGAGCAGTTCTTC
CDR3: CASTHGTSGGDEQFF

V: TRBV6-5
length: 13
D: -
J: TRBJ2-7
size: -
DNA: TGTGCCAGCAGTTATAGGGTAAACGGCGAGCAGTACTTC
CDR3: CASSYRVNGEQYF

V: TRBV20-1
length: 14
D: TRBD2
J: TRBJ2-7
size: -
DNA: TGCAGTGCTAGAGGGGGGGGAACCGACCGCGAGCAGTACTTC
CDR3: CSARGGGTDREQYF

V: TRBV7-9
length: 18
D: TRBD2
J: TRBJ2-1
size: -
DNA: TGTGCCAGCAGCTCCGGGACTAGCGGGATTCGTCGGATCGATGAGCAGTTCTTC
CDR3: CASSSGTSGIRRIDEQFF

V: TRBV19
length: 15
D: -
J: TRBJ2-7
size: -
DNA: TGTGCCAGTAGCTCCCAGCGGGCACCCTCCTACGAGCAGTACTTC
CDR3: CASSSQRAPSYEQYF

V: TRBV5-1
length: 14
D: -
J: TRBJ2-7
size: few
DNA: TGCGCCAGCAGAACCGGGGTAACAGCTTACGAGCAGTACTTC
CDR3: CASRTGVTAYEQYF

V: TRBV12-5
length: 16
D: -
J: TRBJ2-7
size: few
DNA: TGTGCTAGTGGTTTGGCAGGGGTTTCCTCCGCCTACGAGCAGTACTTC
CDR3: CASGLAGVSSAYEQYF

V: TRBV29-1
length: 12
D: TRBD2
J: TRBJ2-1
size: -
DNA: TGCAGCGTTCAAGCGGGGTACAATGAGCAGTTCTTC
CDR3: CSVQAGYNEQFF

V: TRBV27
length: 14
D: -
J: TRBJ1-1
size: -
DNA: TGTGCCAGCAGTTTTTGGGGTGAGAACACTGAAGCTTTCTTT
CDR3: CASSFWGENTEAFF

V: TRBV5-1
length: 15
D: -
J: TRBJ2-5
size: -
DNA: TGCGCCAGCAGCTTGTTGAGCACCGGTTTTCTGGAGCAGTACTTC
CDR3: CASSLLSTGFLEQYF

V: TRBV12-3/TRBV12-4
length: 14
D: TRBD1
J: TRBJ1-1
size: -
DNA: TGTGCCAGCAGAGACAGGGTGGAGGACACTGAAGCTTTCTTT
CDR3: CASRDRVEDTEAFF

V: TRBV7-9
length: 15
D: TRBD2
J: TRBJ2-7
size: -
DNA: TGTGCCAGCAGCCTGTTGGCTAGCGGTCCCTACGAGCAGTACTTC
CDR3: CASSLLASGPYEQYF

V: TRBV30
length: 14
D: -
J: TRBJ2-1
size: -
DNA: TGTGCCTGGAGTGTAAGCCGGGGGCTGAATGAGCAGTTCTTC
CDR3: CAWSVSRGLNEQFF

V: TRBV7-2
length: 15
D: -
J: TRBJ2-1
size: few
DNA: TGTGCCAGCAGCTTAGCCCGGGACTTCTACAATGAGCAGTTCTTC
CDR3: CASSLARDFYNEQFF

V: TRBV6-1
length: 16
D: -
J: TRBJ2-7
size: -
DNA: TGTGCCAGCACCGATATTAGGGGGACACCGTCATACGAGCAGTACTTC
CDR3: CASTDIRGTPSYEQYF

V: TRBV9
length: 17
D: TRBD1
J: TRBJ2-7
size: few
DNA: TGTGCCAGCAGCCCTCGCACCCAGGGGGCAGGGTCCTACGAGCAGTACTTC
CDR3: CASSPRTQGAGSYEQYF

V: TRBV5-6
length: 15
D: -
J: TRBJ2-3
size: few
DNA: TGTGCCAGCAGCCGTATGGCGCAGAGCACAGATACGCAGTATTTT
CDR3: CASSRMAQSTDTQYF

V: TRBV6-1
length: 15
D: -
J: TRBJ2-1
size: few
DNA: TGTGCCAGCAGTGAAAGTCTGGGGAAGAACAATGAGCAGTTCTTC
CDR3: CASSESLGKNNEQFF

V: TRBV7-6
length: 14
D: -
J: TRBJ2-7
size: once
DNA: TGTGCCAGCAGCTTAGCCCCTAGCGTCGACGAGCAGTACTTC
CDR3: CASSLAPSVDEQYF

V: TRBV21-1
length: 15
D: -
J: TRBJ1-1
size: -
DNA: TGTGCCAGCACCGGACAGGGTGGGCGGAACACTGAAGCTTTCTTT
CDR3: CASTGQGGRNTEAFF

V: TRBV25-1
length: 14
D: -
J: TRBJ2-1
size: few
DNA: TGTGCCAGCAGTCTACAGGGTTCCAACAATGAGCAGTTCTTC
CDR3: CASSLQGSNNEQFF

V: TRBV29-1
length: 14
D: -
J: TRBJ2-7
size: -
DNA: TGCAGCGTTGAAGATCGTGAAGGGGGCTACGAGCAGTACTTC
CDR3: CSVEDREGGYEQYF

V: TRBV29-1
length: 14
D: -
J: TRBJ2-7
size: -
DNA: TGCAGCGTTGGCTTGAGTGAGAGCTCCTACGAGCAGTACTTC
CDR3: CSVGLSESSYEQYF

V: TRBV24-1
length: 11
D: -
J: TRBJ2-5
size: -
DNA: TGTGCCGTTGGAGGGCCAGAGACCCAGTACTTC
CDR3: CAVGGPETQYF

V: TRBV5-1
length: 15
D: -
J: TRBJ2-7
size: -
DNA: TGCGCCAGCAGCTCATCCCCAGGGCCAACCTACGAGCAGTACTTC
CDR3: CASSSSPGPTYEQYF

V: TRBV6-5
length: 16
D: TRBD2
J: TRBJ2-7
size: few
DNA: TGTGCCAGCAGTTACCTAAGGACTAGCGGTCATGACGAGCAGTACTTC
CDR3: CASSYLRTSGHDEQYF

V: TRBV7-2
length: 13
D: -
J: TRBJ2-7
size: -
DNA: TGTGCCAGCACCAAAGACAGCTCCTACGAGCAGTACTTC
CDR3: CASTKDSSYEQYF

V: TRBV20-1
length: 18
D: TRBD2
J: TRBJ2-3
size: few
DNA: TGCAGTGCCTCCGGACTAGCGGGGGCCCCGAGGGGTACAGATACGCAGTATTTT
CDR3: CSASGLAGAPRGTDTQYF

V: TRBV10-3
length: 14
D: -
J: TRBJ2-3
size: -
DNA: TGTGCCATCAGCGGGAGAAGTAGCACAGATACGCAGTATTTT
CDR3: CAISGRSSTDTQYF

V: TRBV12-5
length: 16
D: TRBD2
J: TRBJ2-1
size: -
DNA: TGTGCTAGTGGTGAAGTAGCGGGAGTTTCGAGCGATGAGCAGTTCTTC
CDR3: CASGEVAGVSSDEQFF

V: TRBV7-2
length: 15
D: -
J: TRBJ2-4
size: -
DNA: TGTGCCAGCAGCCCATCGTCTCGGTCCAAAAACATTCAGTACTTC
CDR3: CASSPSSRSKNIQYF

V: TRBV5-1
length: 14
D: -
J: TRBJ2-4
size: -
DNA: TGCGCCAGCAGCTTGGAACAGGGGGGGGACATTCAGTACTTC
CDR3: CASSLEQGGDIQYF

V: TRBV10-1
length: 15
D: TRBD2
J: TRBJ2-3
size: few
DNA: TGCGCCAGCAGTGGGACTAGCGGGAGGATAGATACGCAGTATTTT
CDR3: CASSGTSGRIDTQYF

V: TRBV7-9
length: 13
D: -
J: TRBJ2-7
size: -
DNA: TGTGCCAGCAGCCCGACACCCCGCTACGAGCAGTACTTC
CDR3: CASSPTPRYEQYF

V: TRBV7-2
length: 13
D: TRBD1
J: TRBJ2-7
size: -
DNA: TGTGCCAGCATCCCCGGACAGGGTTACGAGCAGTACTTC
CDR3: CASIPGQGYEQYF

V: TRBV30
length: 12
D: -
J: TRBJ1-2
size: few
DNA: TGTGCCGGCCTCGGGGCTAACTATGGCTACACCTTC
CDR3: CAGLGANYGYTF

V: TRBV6-5
length: 13
D: TRBD1
J: TRBJ2-5
size: few
DNA: TGTGCCAGCAGCTACGCAGGGGGAGAGACCCAGTACTTC
CDR3: CASSYAGGETQYF

V: TRBV7-6
length: 13
D: TRBD2
J: TRBJ2-5
size: -
DNA: TGTGCCAGCAGCTTTGGGGGGGACGAGACCCAGTACTTC
CDR3: CASSFGGDETQYF

V: TRBV12-3/TRBV12-4
length: 14
D: TRBD1
J: TRBJ2-7
size: -
DNA: TGTGCCAGCAGCGTACAGGGGGGTTTCTACGAGCAGTACTTC
CDR3: CASSVQGGFYEQYF

V: TRBV20-1
length: 15
D: TRBD1
J: TRBJ2-1
size: -
DNA: TGCAGTGCTGCCATAGCAGGGGGCGGTTACAATGAGCAGTTCTTC
CDR3: CSAAIAGGGYNEQFF

V: TRBV29-1
length: 13
D: TRBD2
J: TRBJ2-5
size: -
DNA: TGCAGCGAAGGGACTAGCGGGAAGGAGACCCAGTACTTC
CDR3: CSEGTSGKETQYF

V: TRBV20-1
length: 16
D: TRBD2
J: TRBJ2-1
size: -
DNA: TGCAGTGCTAGAGACGAGAGCGGGGGGTCCTACAATGAGCAGTTCTTC
CDR3: CSARDESGGSYNEQFF

V: TRBV29-1
length: 13
D: TRBD1
J: TRBJ1-1
size: -
DNA: TGCAGCGTCGCGGGACAGGGGACCACTGAAGCTTTCTTT
CDR3: CSVAGQGTTEAFF

V: TRBV27
length: 13
D: TRBD1
J: TRBJ1-2
size: -
DNA: TGTGCCAGCAGCGGGGACAGGCGCTGGGGCTACACCTTC
CDR3: CASSGDRRWGYTF

V: TRBV6-5
length: 13
D: -
J: TRBJ2-7
size: few
DNA: TGTGCCACTTGCACAGCAAAACCCTACGAGCAGTACTTC
CDR3: CATCTAKPYEQYF

V: TRBV7-9
length: 14
D: -
J: TRBJ2-7
size: -
DNA: TGTGCCAGCAGCCCCTGGGACTCAGCCTACGAGCAGTACTTC
CDR3: CASSPWDSAYEQYF

V: TRBV9
length: 14
D: TRBD1
J: TRBJ1-2
size: -
DNA: TGTGCCAGCAGCGGGGTCAGACAGGGCTATGGCTACACCTTC
CDR3: CASSGVRQGYGYTF

V: TRBV7-3
length: 14
D: -
J: TRBJ2-1
size: -
DNA: TGTGCCAGCAGCTTATCGGGAGTTAACAATGAGCAGTTCTTC
CDR3: CASSLSGVNNEQFF

V: TRBV2
length: 16
D: -
J: TRBJ1-1
size: few
DNA: TGTGCCAGCAGTGAGGGTGCAGGGGATTTAATGACTGAAGCTTTCTTT
CDR3: CASSEGAGDLMTEAFF

V: TRBV15
length: 16
D: -
J: TRBJ1-2
size: few
DNA: TGTGCCACCAGCAGAGAACACAGGGAAGTGAGAGGAGGCTACACCTTC
CDR3: CATSREHREVRGGYTF

V: TRBV5-1
length: 14
D: -
J: TRBJ1-2
size: -
DNA: TGCGCCAGCAGCAGCCTTCTTCCTAACTATGGCTACACCTTC
CDR3: CASSSLLPNYGYTF

V: TRBV12-3/TRBV12-4
length: 15
D: -
J: TRBJ2-7
size: few
DNA: TGTGCCAGCAGTTTAGCACGGTTGACTTGGGGCGAGCAGTACTTC
CDR3: CASSLARLTWGEQYF

V: TRBV29-1
length: 18
D: TRBD2
J: TRBJ2-1
size: -
DNA: TGCAGCGTTGATAGCGGGAGTCCCACCCTAAGCTCCTACAATGAGCAGTTCTTC
CDR3: CSVDSGSPTLSSYNEQFF

V: TRBV6-6
length: 13
D: TRBD1
J: TRBJ2-4
size: -
DNA: TGTGCCAGCAGTATACAGGGGGCAGGCATTCAGTACTTC
CDR3: CASSIQGAGIQYF